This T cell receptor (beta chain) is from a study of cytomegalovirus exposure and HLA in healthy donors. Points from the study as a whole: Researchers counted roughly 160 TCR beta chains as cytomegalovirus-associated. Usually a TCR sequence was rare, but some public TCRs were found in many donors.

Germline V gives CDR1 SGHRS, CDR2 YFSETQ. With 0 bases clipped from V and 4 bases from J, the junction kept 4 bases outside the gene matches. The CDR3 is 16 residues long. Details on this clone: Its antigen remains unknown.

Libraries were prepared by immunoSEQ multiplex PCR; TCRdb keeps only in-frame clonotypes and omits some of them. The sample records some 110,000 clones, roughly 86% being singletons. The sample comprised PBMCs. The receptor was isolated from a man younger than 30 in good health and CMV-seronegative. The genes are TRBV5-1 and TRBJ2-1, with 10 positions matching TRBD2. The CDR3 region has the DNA TGCGCCAGCAGCTTGGGGACTAGCGGACGGTACAATGAGCAGTTCTTC. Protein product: CASSLGTSGRYNEQFF.